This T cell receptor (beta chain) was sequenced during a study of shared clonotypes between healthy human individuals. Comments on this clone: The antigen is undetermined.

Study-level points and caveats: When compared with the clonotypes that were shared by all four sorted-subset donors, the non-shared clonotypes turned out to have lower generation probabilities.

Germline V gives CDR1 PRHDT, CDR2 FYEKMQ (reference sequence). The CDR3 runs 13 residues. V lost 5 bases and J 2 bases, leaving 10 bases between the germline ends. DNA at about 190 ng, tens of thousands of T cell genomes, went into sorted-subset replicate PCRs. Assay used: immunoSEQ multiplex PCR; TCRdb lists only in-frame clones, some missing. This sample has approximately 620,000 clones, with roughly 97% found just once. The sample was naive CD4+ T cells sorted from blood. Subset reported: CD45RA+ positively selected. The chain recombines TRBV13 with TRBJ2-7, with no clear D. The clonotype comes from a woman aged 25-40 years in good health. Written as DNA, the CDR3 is TGTGCCAGCAGCCGCCCGGGCACCTACGAGCAGTACTTC. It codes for CASSRPGTYEQYF.